The 27 T cell receptor beta chains reported below all come from one sample, sequenced in a study of immune evolution from preneoplasia to lung adenocarcinoma. Only in-frame clones appear in the TCRdb table, and some are missing; sequencing was by immunoSEQ multiplex PCR. Among 8,000 to 10,000 clones listed, 70% to 85% were seen once. The sequencing sample was made of FFPE lung adenocarcinoma in situ tissue. These receptors were collected from a person aged 55 to 79 with lung adenocarcinoma.

The chain joins TRBV10-3 to TRBJ2-7, with TRBD2 matching 14 bases. Germline CDR1 is ENHRY and CDR2 is SYGVKD. Germline trimming cut 5 bases from V and 5 bases from J; bases unmatched to any gene: 8. The CDR3 runs to 16 residues. CDR3 sequence (DNA): TGTGCCATCAGTCCGCGACTAGCGGGGGGGAAGCACGAGCAGTACTTC. This codes for CAISPRLAGGKHEQYF.

The chain is built from TRBV2 and TRBJ1-5; D possibly corresponds to TRBD1 (6 bases). Per germline, CDR1 SNHLY and CDR2 FYNNEI. Trimming took 7 bases from V and 3 from J, leaving 16 bases between them. The CDR3 is 15 amino acids. CDR3 bases: TGTGCCAGCAAAAGGGGGGTAACCCCCAATCAGCCCCAGCATTTT. Translated: CASKRGVTPNQPQHF.

This sequence joins TRBV7-2 and TRBJ1-1; D not resolved. In germline, CDR1 is SGHTA, CDR2 FQGNSA. V shed 2 bases and J shed 1 base, with 5 bases lying between them. The CDR3 is made up of 13 amino acids. The CDR3 DNA reads as TGTGCCAGCAGCTTAAAGTCGAACACTGAAGCTTTCTTT. This codes for CASSLKSNTEAFF.

This clone was recorded a few times. This chain links TRBV2 with TRBJ1-2, with D perhaps TRBD1 (6 bases). Trimming took off 3 bases at V and 0 bases at J, with 11 bases between the two ends. From germline, CDR1 is SNHLY and CDR2 FYNNEI. The CDR3 runs to 15 residues. CDR3 region: CASSEDSRPNYGYTF. CDR3 bases: TGTGCCAGCAGTGAGGACAGCCGACCTAACTATGGCTACACCTTC.

This clone was seen a single time. The chain has TRBV30 and TRBJ2-5; D assignment may be TRBD1 or TRBD2 (5 bases each). The CDR3 spans 14 residues. The ends were cut back, 2 bases at V and 0 bases at J, with 10 bases in the middle. CDR1 GTSNPN and CDR2 SVGIG come from the germline V gene (reference sequence). This CDR3 reads CAWSRGPYQETQYF. In nucleotides, the CDR3 is TGTGCCTGGAGTAGGGGACCATACCAAGAGACCCAGTACTTC.

The chain is built from TRBV7-2 and TRBJ2-1; possibly TRBD1 or TRBD2 for D (5 bases each). Between the trimmed V and J ends, which lost 5 bases and 7 bases, there was a span of 18 bases. This CDR3 is built from 15 residues. Germline V gene lookup returns CDR1 SGHTA and CDR2 FQGNSA. In DNA form, the CDR3 reads TGTGCCAGCAGCCTCGGGACGTCGAGGACTAATGAGCAGTTCTTC. Translation gives CASSLGTSRTNEQFF.

In this sample, this clone is medium-sized (0.01 to 0.1%). The gene calls are TRBV7-9 and TRBJ1-4; TRBD1 matches 8 bases. CDR3 size: 17 residues. Trimming at V came to 5 bases and at J to 14 bases, leaving 22 bases not matched to a gene. CDR1 SEHNR and CDR2 FQNEAQ come from the germline V gene (reference sequence). DNA for the CDR3: TGTGCCAGCAGCCCCGTAGGACAGGGTATAGCAATTCCGCTCCTGTTTTTT. Its protein is CASSPVGQGIAIPLLFF.

The chain has TRBV7-9 and TRBJ1-2; D remains ambiguous. Germline CDR1 SEHNR, CDR2 FQNEAQ (reference sequence). The CDR3 runs to 13 residues. Trimming removed 1 base at V and 2 bases at J, with 5 bases between. CDR3 in amino acids: CASSLEQNYGYTF. The DNA for the CDR3 is TGTGCCAGCAGCTTAGAACAAAACTATGGCTACACCTTC. Combining the CDR3 with reference TRBV7-9 and TRBJ1-2 gives the whole variable domain DTGVSQNPRHKITKRGQNVTFRCDPISEHNRLYWYRQTLGQGPEFLTYFQNEAQLEKSRLLSDRFSAERPKGSFSTLEIQRTEQGDSAMYLCASSLEQNYGYTFGSGTRLTVV.

The chain couples TRBV7-3 to TRBJ1-5, with 12 bases matching TRBD1. The CDR3 runs to 19 residues. V was pared by 1 base and J by 2 bases, with 9 bases of the junction left unmatched. Germline CDR1 reads SGHTA; CDR2 reads FQGTGA. CDR3 sequence (DNA): TGTGCCAGCAGCTTAAGAAGGGGACAGGGGGCGCATGGCAATCAGCCCCAGCATTTT. Amino acid sequence: CASSLRRGQGAHGNQPQHF.

The J gene is TRBJ1-6, the V gene TRBV5-4; weak D call: TRBD1 (6 bases). The V gene lost 4 bases and the J gene lost 3 bases, with 11 bases spanning the gap. The CDR3 runs 15 residues. Germline CDR1 and CDR2: SGHNT and YYREEE (reference sequence). In DNA form, the CDR3 reads TGTGCCAGCAGCGGCGACAGGTTCTATAATTCACCCCTCCACTTT. Amino acid sequence: CASSGDRFYNSPLHF.

By its share, this clone is large. The J gene is TRBJ2-7, the V gene TRBV9; a possible D gene is TRBD2 (5 bases). V was shortened by 2 bases and J by 5 bases, with 14 bases between the two germline ends. The CDR3 runs 14 residues. Germline CDR1 SGDLS, CDR2 YYNGEE. CDR3 in DNA: TGTGCCAGCAGCGTTGAGGGAGTCCTAGACGAGCAGTACTTC. Translation gives CASSVEGVLDEQYF. Variable domain in full (rest from reference TRBV9 and TRBJ2-7): DSGVTQTPKHLITATGQRVTLRCSPRSGDLSVYWYQQSLDQGLQFLIQYYNGEERAKGNILERFSAQQFPDLHSELNLSSLELGDSALYFCASSVEGVLDEQYFGPGTRLTVT.

About this clone: The same CDR3 can be traced to other DNA sequences in this sample. The rearrangement joins TRBV6-1 to TRBJ1-6; D possibly corresponds to TRBD1 (5 bases). This CDR3 is built from 14 residues. V dropped 4 bases and J dropped 2 bases, with 6 bases sitting between them. Germline assignment: CDR1 MNHNS and CDR2 SASEGT. In DNA, the CDR3 is TGTGCCAGCAGTGCGGGGCCCTATAATTCACCCCTCCACTTT. Residues: CASSAGPYNSPLHF.

The rearrangement joins TRBV27 to TRBJ2-5; 10 bases map to TRBD2. From germline, CDR1 is MNHEY and CDR2 SMNVEV (reference sequence). The CDR3 spans 15 residues. Trimming cost V 3 bases and J 3 bases; bases outside gene matches: 4. For the CDR3, the DNA is TGTGCCAGCAGTTTTTCTAGCGGGGGTAAAGAGACCCAGTACTTC. It encodes CASSFSSGGKETQYF.

The V and J genes are TRBV4-2 and TRBJ1-5; D remains unclear. The germline CDR1 and CDR2 sequences are LGHNA and YNFKEQ. Trimming shortened V by 0 bases and J by 6 bases, and 6 bases separated the two germline ends. The CDR3 sequence is 13 residues long. The DNA for the CDR3 is TGTGCCAGCAGCCAAGATGGGTCTCAGCCCCAGCATTTT. Translating it yields CASSQDGSQPQHF.

The V and J genes are TRBV7-2 and TRBJ2-2; 12 bases align to TRBD2. CDR3 size: 16 residues. J was trimmed by 7 bases and V by 3 bases; bases with no gene match: 6. CDR1 and CDR2 from the germline V gene are SGHTA and FQGNSA. In nucleotides, the CDR3 is TGTGCCAGCAGCTTTCGGACTAGCGGGGAGGGCGGGGAGCTGTTTTTT. Its translation: CASSFRTSGEGGELFF.

This sequence joins TRBV6-6 and TRBJ2-3; D may be TRBD1 (6 bases). The V end was cut by 6 bases, the J end by 12 bases, with 13 bases between. The germline V gene has CDR1 MNHNY and CDR2 SVGAGI (reference sequence). The CDR3 spans 11 residues. The CDR3 loop is CASSGQSSQYF. CDR3 coding DNA: TGTGCCAGCAGCGGACAGTCGTCCCAGTATTTT.

This clone was seen a single time. This chain links TRBV30 with TRBJ2-7, with D hard to call. V was pared by 0 bases and J by 3 bases, with 6 bases between. The V gene's germline CDR1 is GTSNPN and CDR2 SVGIG (reference sequence). This CDR3 is 12 amino acids long. CDR3 protein: CAWSVPDYEQYF. Written as DNA, the CDR3 is TGTGCCTGGAGTGTACCAGACTACGAGCAGTACTTC.

V gene TRBV11-1 combines with J gene TRBJ2-1; 13 bases align to TRBD2. The germline CDR1 and CDR2 sequences are SGHAT and FQDESV (reference sequence). V lost 5 bases to trimming and J lost 15 bases; unmatched junction nucleotides: 10. This CDR3 is 14 amino acids long. In DNA form, the CDR3 reads TGTGCCAGCAGCCCGTCACTAGCGGGGGGGCTACCGTTCTTC. This sequence encodes CASSPSLAGGLPFF.

V and J are TRBV7-9 and TRBJ2-7; TRBD2 aligns across 7 bases. V was pared by 5 bases and J by 0 bases, with 10 bases of the junction left unmatched. CDR1 and CDR2 (germline): SEHNR, FQNEAQ (reference sequence). CDR3 size: 16 residues. The CDR3 protein is CASSLPPGGNSYEQYF. In DNA form, the CDR3 reads TGTGCCAGCAGCCTACCCCCCGGGGGGAACTCCTACGAGCAGTACTTC.

This clone showed up just a few times. The chain carries TRBV10-3 and TRBJ1-6; D gene uncertain. The CDR3 is 14 amino acids. V shed 6 bases and J shed 5 bases, with 11 bases lying between them. Germline CDR1 reads ENHRY; CDR2 reads SYGVKD. CDR3 in DNA: TGTGCCATCAGGTACAACAACAATAATTCACCCCTCCACTTT. This codes for CAIRYNNNNSPLHF.

The rearrangement uses TRBV7-9 and TRBJ1-1, with D possibly matching TRBD1 (6 bases). V dropped 6 bases and J dropped 7 bases, with 15 bases sitting between them. This CDR3 comprises 13 residues. Germline V gene lookup returns CDR1 SEHNR and CDR2 FQNEAQ (reference sequence). The CDR3 is CASRPQGVGEAFF. In DNA, the CDR3 is TGTGCCAGCAGGCCACAGGGTGTAGGTGAAGCTTTCTTT.

The chain employs TRBV2 and TRBJ1-6, with 7 positions matching TRBD1. CDR3 length: 19 amino acids. The J segment lost 5 bases and the V segment lost 1 base, leaving 14 bases of the junction unmatched. CDR1 is SNHLY, CDR2 FYNNEI, per germline. CDR3 region: CASSEGWQGGVGNNSPLHF. In DNA form, the CDR3 reads TGTGCCAGCAGTGAAGGCTGGCAAGGGGGCGTCGGGAATAATTCACCCCTCCACTTT.

This rearrangement joins TRBV18 to TRBJ2-7, with TRBD2 as a possible D gene (7 bases). Germline assignment: CDR1 KGHSH and CDR2 LQKENI. The CDR3 consists of 16 residues. V was cut by 0 bases and J by 5 bases, with 17 bases left in between. CDR3 nucleotides: TGTGCCAGCTCACCACCGTGGGGGGGCGCTGGCCACGAGCAGTACTTC. Amino acids: CASSPPWGGAGHEQYF.

The gene calls are TRBV15 and TRBJ1-2; tentatively, D is TRBD1 (5 bases). The germline V gene encodes CDR1 LNHNV and CDR2 YYDKDF (reference sequence). V lost 1 base, J lost 8 bases, and 14 bases lay in between. The CDR3 consists of 14 residues. DNA for the CDR3: TGTGCCACCAGCAGAGGGGGGAGCCAAGGGGGCTACACCTTC. Translating it yields CATSRGGSQGGYTF.

This chain connects TRBV9 to TRBJ1-2; TRBD1 is a possible D gene (5 bases). CDR1 is SGDLS and CDR2 is YYNGEE in the germline V gene. This CDR3 has 15 amino acids. Deletions cut 0 bases from V and 4 bases from J, with 13 bases between. The CDR3 reads CASSVEGEGSYGYTF. The CDR3 coding sequence is TGTGCCAGCAGCGTAGAAGGGGAGGGCTCCTATGGCTACACCTTC. The full variable domain, its missing parts supplied by reference TRBV9 and TRBJ1-2, is DSGVTQTPKHLITATGQRVTLRCSPRSGDLSVYWYQQSLDQGLQFLIQYYNGEERAKGNILERFSAQQFPDLHSELNLSSLELGDSALYFCASSVEGEGSYGYTFGSGTRLTVV.

The V call is TRBV7-9, the J call TRBJ1-2, with 7 bases fitting TRBD1. CDR1 SEHNR and CDR2 FQNEAQ come from the germline V gene (reference sequence). The CDR3 totals 15 residues. V was clipped by 3 bases and J by 8 bases; unmatched bases: 12. DNA for the CDR3: TGTGCCAGCAGCTTCAACAGGGGCGGACTTGAGGGCTACACCTTC. It translates to CASSFNRGGLEGYTF.

The chain recombines TRBV7-2 with TRBJ2-1; 14 bases are shared with TRBD2. V lost 5 bases and J lost 4; bases outside the gene matches: 7. The CDR3 is made up of 17 amino acids. Germline loops: CDR1 SGHTA, CDR2 FQGNSA. Here the CDR3 DNA reads TGTGCCAGCAGCCGAGGACTAGCGGGGGGCCTGTACAATGAGCAGTTCTTC. It encodes CASSRGLAGGLYNEQFF.